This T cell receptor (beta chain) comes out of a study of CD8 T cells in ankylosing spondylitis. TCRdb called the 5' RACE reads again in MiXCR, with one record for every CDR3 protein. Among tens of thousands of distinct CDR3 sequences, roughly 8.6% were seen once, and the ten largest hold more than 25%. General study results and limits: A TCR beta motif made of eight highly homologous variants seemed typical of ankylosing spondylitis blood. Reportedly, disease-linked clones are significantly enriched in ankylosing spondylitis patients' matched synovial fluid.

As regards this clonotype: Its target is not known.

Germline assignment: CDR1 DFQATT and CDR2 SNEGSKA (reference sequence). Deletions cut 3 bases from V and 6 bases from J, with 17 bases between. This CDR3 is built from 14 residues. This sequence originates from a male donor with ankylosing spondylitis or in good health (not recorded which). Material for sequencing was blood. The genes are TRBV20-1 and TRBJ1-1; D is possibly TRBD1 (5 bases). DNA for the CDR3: TGCAGTGCTAGGAAATCCTCAGGGTTCTCTGAAGCTTTCTTT. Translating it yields CSARKSSGFSEAFF.